Each of the 10 T cell receptor beta chains below was sequenced from the same sample in a study of beta chain features in type 1 diabetes. Expressed TCRB transcripts were sequenced because the isolated RNA had all been reverse transcribed beforehand. Clones were read by immunoSEQ multiplex PCR, and TCRdb kept only the in-frame ones, dropping some. The data contain over 120,000 clones, more than 9% of them singletons. Sequencing input: naive CD4+ T cells from blood. These receptors originate from a young man in good health.

The rearrangement joins TRBV4-3 to TRBJ2-5, with 9 bases fitting TRBD1. CDR1 and CDR2 from the germline V gene are LGHNA and YSLEER. V shed 5 bases, J shed 4 bases, and the junction held 8 bases outside the gene matches. CDR3 size: 15 residues. The CDR3 DNA reads as TGCGCCAGCAGCGAGACAGGGGGGACAGGAGAGACCCAGTACTTC. Amino acids: CASSETGGTGETQYF.

There are a few counts of this clone. The gene calls are TRBV19 and TRBJ2-1; 9 bases agree with TRBD1. The CDR3 contains 11 residues. J gave up 16 bases and V 7 bases, and 8 bases lay outside the gene matches. CDR1 LNHDA and CDR2 SQIVND come from the germline V gene (reference sequence). The CDR3 here is CASTIRDRAFF. The CDR3 DNA follows: TGTGCCAGTACCATCAGGGACAGGGCTTTCTTC.

This clone was recorded a few times. The chain uses TRBV6-1 and TRBJ1-2; possibly TRBD1 for D (6 bases). Trimming removed 5 bases from V and 2 bases from J, with 9 bases in between. The germline gives CDR1 MNHNS, CDR2 SASEGT. The CDR3 is 13 residues long. The CDR3 is CASSLDRNYGYTF. In nucleotides, the CDR3 is TGTGCCAGCAGTCTCGACAGGAACTATGGCTACACCTTC.

The J gene is TRBJ1-2, the V gene TRBV2; TRBD1 aligns across 9 bases. The CDR3 has 12 residues. V lost 7 bases to trimming and J lost 8 bases; unmatched junction nucleotides: 5. Germline CDR1 is SNHLY and CDR2 is FYNNEI. The CDR3 here is CASTRTGVGYTF. CDR3 bases: TGTGCCAGCACCAGGACAGGGGTCGGCTACACCTTC.

The chain employs TRBV5-4 and TRBJ1-1, with 7 bases aligning to TRBD1. The CDR3 is 15 amino acids. The germline gives CDR1 SGHNT, CDR2 YYREEE (reference sequence). V lost 3 bases to trimming and J lost 2 bases; unmatched junction nucleotides: 7. The CDR3 coding sequence is TGTGCCAGCAGCTCGAAAGGACAGGACAACACTGAAGCTTTCTTT. It codes for CASSSKGQDNTEAFF.

The V call is TRBV9, the J call TRBJ2-2, with 14 bases matching TRBD2. Germline trimming cut 3 bases from V and 8 bases from J; bases unmatched to any gene: 3. This CDR3 is 15 amino acids long. Per the germline V gene, CDR1 is SGDLS and CDR2 is YYNGEE. CDR3 bases: TGTGCCAGCAGCGGACTAGCGGGGGGGCATGGGGAGCTGTTTTTT. It yields the protein CASSGLAGGHGELFF.

This clone was counted between two and nine times. The V gene is TRBV27, the J gene TRBJ1-2; no firm D call. The CDR3 consists of 15 residues. The germline gives CDR1 MNHEY, CDR2 SMNVEV (reference sequence). Trimming removed 4 bases at V and 6 bases at J, with 18 bases between. CDR3 in amino acids: CASSSYRPVVDGYTF. Here the CDR3 DNA reads TGTGCCAGCAGTTCCTATCGTCCGGTGGTAGATGGCTACACCTTC.

V usage is TRBV4-2 and J usage is TRBJ2-6; the match to TRBD1 covers 9 bases. Trimming took 4 bases from V and 2 from J; bases not matched to a gene: 9. Looked up from germline, CDR1 is LGHNA and CDR2 is YNFKEQ. The CDR3 spans 18 residues. Here the CDR3 DNA reads TGTGCCAGCAGCCGCGGGACAGGGAATATGCCTGGGGCCAACGTCCTGACTTTC. It yields the protein CASSRGTGNMPGANVLTF.

This clone was seen a few times. The chain recombines TRBV11-2 with TRBJ1-1; 7 bases align to TRBD1. Germline CDR1 SGHAT, CDR2 FQNNGV. This CDR3 spans 14 amino acids. Losses at the gene ends were 10 bases for V and 7 bases for J; bases not matched to a gene: 15. The CDR3 protein is CATGGRTGRFEAFF. CDR3 bases: TGTGCCACTGGCGGACGGACAGGTAGATTTGAAGCTTTCTTT.

J is TRBJ2-2 and V is TRBV5-6; 10 bases fit TRBD1. CDR3 length equals 16 residues. After removal of 4 bases from V and 6 bases from J, the junction contained 9 bases not matched to a gene. Germline loops: CDR1 SGHDT, CDR2 YYEEEE. The CDR3 region is CASSPGTGVNPGELFF. The CDR3 DNA reads as TGTGCCAGCAGCCCTGGGACAGGGGTTAACCCCGGGGAGCTGTTTTTT.